This TCR beta chain was retrieved from a study of T-cell memory formation after mild COVID-19. The CDR3 extends over 13 amino acids. Germline values: CDR1 SGHRS, CDR2 YFSETQ. Trimming pared 0 bases from V and 6 bases from J, leaving 6 bases between. TCRdb independently ran MiXCR on the 5' RACE reads; one entry per CDR3 protein. The sample contains 150,000 to 200,000 distinct CDR3 sequences, roughly 10% of which appear only once. The source material was PBMCs or a T cell subset sorted from them (not recorded which). V gene TRBV5-1 combines with J gene TRBJ2-2; unclear D gene. The receptor comes from a man between 18 and 29 years old who had mild COVID-19 (a few samples of this study predate the infection). Cell type and time point are not known. CDR3 DNA sequence: TGCGCCAGCAGCTTGGATCCGTCCGGGGAGCTGTTTTTT. Residues: CASSLDPSGELFF.